Shown below are 6 T cell receptor beta chains from a single sample sequenced in a study of Graves' ophthalmopathy and Graves' hyperthyroidism. CDR3 regions of TCR beta were amplified from RNA transcripts. A first-round RT-PCR used HTBI primers, followed by a second-round multiplex PCR. TCRdb re-called the multiplex PCR reads with MiXCR, one entry per CDR3 protein. The sample consists of 350,000 or so distinct CDR3 sequences, roughly 17% of them appearing once. The sequencing input was peripheral blood. The receptor source for this set is an adult man with Graves' ophthalmopathy.

This clonotype appeared many times. J is TRBJ1-1 and V is TRBV4-3, with 8 bases identical to TRBD1. Germline values: CDR1 LGHNA, CDR2 YSLEER. The CDR3 sequence is 13 residues long. Trimming took 8 bases from V and 4 from J; bases not matched to a gene: 6. In DNA, the CDR3 is TGCGCCAGCTCACAGGGGGGTGTCACTGAAGCTTTCTTT. Translating gives CASSQGGVTEAFF.

This clonotype appeared many times. The rearrangement links TRBV29-1 to TRBJ2-2, with D possibly being TRBD1 (6 bases). CDR1 SQVTM and CDR2 ANQGSEA come from the germline V gene. The V end was cut by 4 bases, the J end by 1 base, with 19 bases between. The CDR3 length is 17 residues. DNA of the CDR3: TGCAGCGTTGGGAACCCTGGGGGCCATTTGAACACCGGGGAGCTGTTTTTT. This sequence encodes CSVGNPGGHLNTGELFF.

At least ten counts were recorded for this clonotype. The chain joins TRBV30 to TRBJ1-1; D not resolved. The CDR3 is made up of 12 amino acids. The V gene lost 0 bases and the J gene lost 5 bases, with 7 bases spanning the gap. Germline V CDR1 and CDR2: GTSNPN, SVGIG (reference sequence). CDR3 nucleotide sequence: TGTGCCTGGAGTGTGCGAAGAACTGAAGCTTTCTTT. Protein sequence: CAWSVRRTEAFF.

This clonotype was observed many times. This chain links TRBV7-2 with TRBJ2-2; maybe TRBD1 (5 bases). V lost 4 bases to trimming and J lost 1 base, with 7 bases between them. CDR3 size: 14 residues. The germline CDR1 and CDR2 sequences are SGHTA and FQGNSA. The CDR3 is CASSSTGNTGELFF. The DNA of the CDR3 is TGTGCCAGCAGCTCAACAGGGAACACCGGGGAGCTGTTTTTT.

This clonotype was seen at least ten times. The chain recombines TRBV28 with TRBJ1-5; 12 nucleotides align to TRBD1. With V trimmed by 3 bases and J by 1 base, 13 bases remained unmatched. This CDR3 has 20 residues. The germline V gene has CDR1 MDHEN and CDR2 SYDVKM. CDR3 nucleotide sequence: TGTGCCAGCAGTTTTTCGGGGACAGGGGGCGAACTATTAAGCAATCAGCCCCAGCATTTT. It codes for CASSFSGTGGELLSNQPQHF.

Ten or more counts support this clonotype. V gene TRBV12-3 or TRBV12-4 combines with J gene TRBJ1-3; a possible D gene is TRBD1 (6 bases). This CDR3 spans 16 amino acids. V lost 6 bases, J lost 7 bases, and 22 bases lay in between. The CDR3 sequence: CASREPGGGGANTIYF. In DNA, the CDR3 is TGTGCCAGCAGGGAACCCGGGGGCGGGGGCGCGAACACCATATATTTT.